The 32 T cell receptor beta chains reported below all come from one sample, sequenced in a study of blood T cells in healthy people across ages. It was with a sample-barcoded 5' primer and a J-beta primer mix that a second PCR of roughly 7 to 12 cycles was run. TCRdb called the 5' RACE reads again in MiXCR, with one record for every CDR3 protein. The sample has over 1,500,000 distinct CDR3 sequences, around 42% seen once. The sample was blood. Receptor source: a human donor in good health.

The J gene is TRBJ2-7, the V gene TRBV28; 8 bases agree with TRBD1. CDR3 length: 13 amino acids. The J segment lost 6 bases and the V segment lost 7 bases, leaving 8 bases of the junction unmatched. CDR1 and CDR2 from the germline V gene are MDHEN and SYDVKM. The CDR3 DNA is TGTGCCAGCAATAAAGGACAGGGAGGCGAGCAGTACTTC. It specifies CASNKGQGGEQYF. Filled out from reference TRBV28 and TRBJ2-7, the complete variable domain reads DVKVTQSSRYLVKRTGEKVFLECVQDMDHENMFWYRQDPGLGLRLIYFSYDVKMKEKGDIPEGYSVSREKKERFSLILESASTNQTSMYLCASNKGQGGEQYFGPGTRLTVT.

Points on this clonotype: One junction end does not reproduce the germline sequence, and a read error may be involved. The V and J genes are TRBV13 and TRBJ2-7; 9 nucleotides line up with TRBD1. Germline V CDR1 and CDR2: PRHDT, FYEKMQ (reference sequence). The CDR3 is made up of 14 amino acids. The CDR3 nucleotides read TGTGCCAGCAGCCTAGGACAGGGGACGGTCGAGCAGTACTTC. This gives the protein CASSLGQGTVEQYF.

The genes are TRBV7-2 and TRBJ1-2, with TRBD1 identical over 7 bases. The ends lost 5 bases at V and 2 bases at J; junction bases unmatched: 11. CDR3 length: 16 residues. Germline V gene sequence: CDR1 SGHTA, CDR2 FQGNSA. This CDR3 reads CASSVPPGQLNYGYTF. The CDR3 nucleotides read TGTGCCAGCAGCGTGCCACCGGGACAGCTAAACTATGGCTACACCTTC. The whole variable domain, filled in from reference TRBV7-2 and TRBJ1-2, reads GAGVSQSPSNKVTEKGKDVELRCDPISGHTALYWYRQSLGQGLEFLIYFQGNSAPDKSGLPSDRFSAERTGGSVSTLTIQRTQQEDSAVYLCASSVPPGQLNYGYTFGSGTRLTVV.

The CDR3 here is CASSPRGGRGIEAFF. The CDR3 nucleotides are TGTGCCAGCAGCCCAAGGGGGGGGCGTGGGATTGAAGCTTTCTTT. The chain employs TRBV7-2 and TRBJ1-1; TRBD1 is a possible D gene (6 bases). The length of the CDR3 is 15 residues. V shed 5 bases and J shed 7 bases, with 20 bases lying between them. Germline loops: CDR1 SGHTA, CDR2 FQGNSA.

This clonotype was counted only a few times. V usage is TRBV6-1 and J usage is TRBJ2-2; the D is unclear. The CDR3 runs 14 residues. Germline CDR1 MNHNS, CDR2 SASEGT. Trimming left V 8 bases short and J 3 bases short, with 13 bases between. The CDR3, as DNA: TGTGCCAGCGTAATCGGGTCGGACACCGGGGAGCTGTTTTTT. Its protein is CASVIGSDTGELFF.

The chain carries TRBV7-8 and TRBJ2-4, with 8 positions matching TRBD1. The J call is uncertain, as TRBJ2-7 better fits the DNA end. There are 17 residues in the CDR3. The germline CDR1 and CDR2 sequences are SGHVS and FQNEAQ. CDR3 amino acids: CASSLKVAGGRDYEQYF. DNA of the CDR3: TGTGCCAGCAGCTTAAAGGTGGCAGGGGGCCGTGACTACGAGCAGTACTTC.

The sample holds a few counts of this clonotype. The chain uses TRBV7-7 and TRBJ2-5, with 9 bases lining up with TRBD2. The CDR3 length is 17 residues. The ends lost 5 bases at V and 1 base at J; junction bases unmatched: 11. From germline, CDR1 is SSHAT and CDR2 FNYEAQ (reference sequence). The CDR3 is CASSRSSGARFQETQYF. The DNA for the CDR3 is TGTGCCAGCAGCCGCTCTAGCGGGGCCCGATTCCAAGAGACCCAGTACTTC.

The gene calls are TRBV7-2 and TRBJ1-4; TRBD1 is a possible D gene (6 bases). The CDR3 sequence is 17 residues long. V was shortened by 4 bases and J by 3 bases, with 18 bases between the two germline ends. CDR1 and CDR2 from the germline V gene are SGHTA and FQGNSA. In DNA, the CDR3 is TGTGCCAGCAGCTGGACTTACACAGGGAGGGCTAATGAAAAACTGTTTTTT. It encodes CASSWTYTGRANEKLFF.

V and J are TRBV28 and TRBJ2-3; TRBD2 matches at 11 bases. CDR3 length equals 15 residues. J was trimmed by 2 bases and V by 10 bases; bases with no gene match: 8. CDR1 and CDR2 from the germline V gene are MDHEN and SYDVKM. CDR3 protein: CATLAGGRLTDTQYF. Here the CDR3 DNA reads TGTGCCACCCTAGCGGGGGGCCGCCTCACAGATACGCAGTATTTT. Variable domain in full (rest from reference TRBV28 and TRBJ2-3): DVKVTQSSRYLVKRTGEKVFLECVQDMDHENMFWYRQDPGLGLRLIYFSYDVKMKEKGDIPEGYSVSREKKERFSLILESASTNQTSMYLCATLAGGRLTDTQYFGPGTRLTVL.

This clonotype was seen more than once but under ten times. The chain is built from TRBV7-6 and TRBJ2-7; a weak D match, TRBD1 (6 bases). Trimming removed 5 bases at V and 1 base at J, with 12 bases between. The CDR3 loop spans 14 amino acids. Looked up from germline, CDR1 is SGHVS and CDR2 is FNYEAQ. The CDR3 DNA reads as TGTGCCAGCAGCAAACAGGACAGATCCTACGAGCAGTACTTC. It codes for CASSKQDRSYEQYF.

This clonotype was counted only a few times. V gene TRBV7-2 combines with J gene TRBJ1-2; 7 bases align to TRBD1. The junction had 8 bases not matched to a gene; V was cut back by 6 bases and J by 7 bases. CDR1 and CDR2 (germline): SGHTA, FQGNSA. The CDR3 spans 13 residues. The CDR3 loop is CASRGGGSGGYTF. The CDR3 DNA follows: TGTGCCAGCAGAGGAGGGGGCAGTGGTGGCTACACCTTC.

This clonotype was counted only a few times. The chain recombines TRBV7-9 with TRBJ2-1; 11 bases are shared with TRBD2. The better agreement between TRBJ2-7 and the DNA end casts doubt on the J call. Per germline, CDR1 SEHNR and CDR2 FQNEAQ (reference sequence). The CDR3 covers 16 residues. The CDR3 protein is CASSLELAGGYNEQYF. CDR3 nucleotide sequence: TGTGCCAGCAGCTTAGAGCTAGCGGGGGGCTACAATGAGCAGTACTTC.

V gene TRBV28 combines with J gene TRBJ2-3; D unresolved. CDR1 is MDHEN and CDR2 is SYDVKM in the germline V gene. Trimming took off 3 bases at V and 6 bases at J, with 7 bases between the two ends. The CDR3 is 12 residues long. DNA of the CDR3: TGTGCCAGCAGTTTCGGACGGGATACGCAGTATTTT. As protein: CASSFGRDTQYF. The whole variable domain, remainder taken from reference TRBV28 and TRBJ2-3, is DVKVTQSSRYLVKRTGEKVFLECVQDMDHENMFWYRQDPGLGLRLIYFSYDVKMKEKGDIPEGYSVSREKKERFSLILESASTNQTSMYLCASSFGRDTQYFGPGTRLTVL.

This clonotype was found a few times. The CDR3: CASRPGQGIDEQYF. In nucleotides, the CDR3 is TGTGCCAGCAGACCGGGACAGGGGATTGACGAGCAGTACTTC. The chain links TRBV28 to TRBJ2-7, with TRBD1 identical over 10 bases. The CDR3 extends over 14 amino acids. V lost 6 bases, J lost 5 bases, and 7 bases stayed unmatched. Looked up from germline, CDR1 is MDHEN and CDR2 is SYDVKM.

At least ten counts were recorded for this clonotype. The genes are TRBV29-1 and TRBJ2-6; 7 bases fit TRBD1. Germline V gene lookup returns CDR1 SQVTM and CDR2 ANQGSEA. This CDR3 region has 14 residues. After removal of 4 bases from V and 2 bases from J, the junction contained 2 bases not matched to a gene. The CDR3 reads CSVAQGTGANVLTF. In DNA, the CDR3 is TGCAGCGTTGCACAGGGGACTGGGGCCAACGTCCTGACTTTC.

This chain links TRBV25-1 with TRBJ1-2; D gene unclear. Trimming shortened V by 3 bases and J by 7 bases, and 18 bases separated the two germline ends. The CDR3 extends over 15 amino acids. Looked up from germline, CDR1 is MGHDK and CDR2 is SYGVNS. The CDR3 spells CASSDRASSVSGYTF. The CDR3 nucleotides are TGTGCCAGCAGTGACCGGGCAAGCAGTGTTAGTGGCTACACCTTC.

This clonotype was counted ten times or more. The chain recombines TRBV29-1 with TRBJ2-5, with D tentatively TRBD1 or TRBD2 (5 bases each). Germline V gives CDR1 SQVTM, CDR2 ANQGSEA. V was pared by 7 bases and J by 0 bases, with 12 bases between. This CDR3 spans 13 amino acids. CDR3 nucleotide sequence: TGCAGCGGCCGGGACCCGAACCAAGAGACCCAGTACTTC. It encodes CSGRDPNQETQYF. Combining the CDR3 with reference TRBV29-1 and TRBJ2-5 gives the whole variable domain SAVISQKPSRDICQRGTSLTIQCQVDSQVTMMFWYRQQPGQSLTLIATANQGSEATYESGFVIDKFPISRPNLTFSTLTVSNMSPEDSSIYLCSGRDPNQETQYFGPGTRLLVL.

This clonotype has just a few counts. The rearrangement joins TRBV12-3 or TRBV12-4 to TRBJ2-7; perhaps TRBD2 as D (6 bases). The CDR3 length is 14 residues. V dropped 1 base and J dropped 6 bases, with 13 bases sitting between them. CDR3 loop: CASSLVGGRSEQYF. The CDR3 coding sequence is TGTGCCAGCAGTTTAGTCGGGGGAAGATCCGAGCAGTACTTC.

This clonotype was detected a few times. The rearrangement joins TRBV15 to TRBJ1-2; no clear D gene. Germline V gives CDR1 LNHNV, CDR2 YYDKDF (reference sequence). The CDR3 is 13 residues long. Trimming removed 0 bases at V and 6 bases at J, with 8 bases between. This CDR3 reads CATSRDKRDGYTF. The CDR3, as DNA: TGTGCCACCAGCAGAGATAAGAGGGATGGCTACACCTTC. The full variable domain, with the rest looked up from reference TRBV15 and TRBJ1-2, is DAMVIQNPRYQVTQFGKPVTLSCSQTLNHNVMYWYQQKSSQAPKLLFHYYDKDFNNEADTPDNFQSRRPNTSFCFLDIRSPGLGDTAMYLCATSRDKRDGYTFGSGTRLTVV.

This clonotype has a handful of counts. J is TRBJ2-1 and V is TRBV28; perhaps TRBD2 as D (6 bases). V lost 7 bases and J lost 5, with 24 bases in between. The CDR3 covers 17 residues. Germline assignment: CDR1 MDHEN and CDR2 SYDVKM. The CDR3 DNA is TGTGCCAGCAAAAGGTTGGCTAGCGAGTATTGGAACAATGAGCAGTTCTTC. This encodes CASKRLASEYWNNEQFF.

This clonotype was detected only once. The V gene is TRBV12-3 or TRBV12-4, the J gene TRBJ2-1; TRBD2 agrees at 8 bases. This CDR3 spans 16 amino acids. The V gene end was trimmed by 5 bases and the J gene end by 4 bases; junction bases not matched to a gene: 10. CDR3 nucleotide sequence: TGTGCCAGCAGTCTTAATCGGGGGGGAGATTACAATGAGCAGTTCTTC. Translation gives CASSLNRGGDYNEQFF.

This clonotype was picked up a small number of times. The V and J genes are TRBV20-1 and TRBJ2-1, with 8 bases aligning to TRBD2. The CDR3 covers 15 residues. After removal of 2 bases from V and 4 bases from J, the junction contained 7 bases not matched to a gene. CDR1 and CDR2 from the germline V gene are DFQATT and SNEGSKA (reference sequence). The CDR3 region has the DNA TGCAGTGCTAGAAAAGCGGGGGCCTTTTACAATGAGCAGTTCTTC. Translated, it gives CSARKAGAFYNEQFF.

This clonotype was picked up a small number of times. The chain links TRBV5-1 to TRBJ2-3; perhaps D is TRBD1 or TRBD2 (6 bases each). The germline V and J ends were trimmed by 5 bases and 1 base, with 17 bases remaining between them. This CDR3 has 16 residues. The germline gives CDR1 SGHRS, CDR2 YFSETQ. The CDR3 reads CASREGDRGGTDTQYF. In DNA form, the CDR3 reads TGCGCCAGCAGAGAGGGGGACCGCGGGGGCACAGATACGCAGTATTTT.

The table lists this clonotype with a few counts. The genes are TRBV6-2 or TRBV6-3 and TRBJ1-2, with TRBD1 as a possible D gene (5 bases). The V and J ends lost 6 bases and 7 bases respectively, with 18 bases between them. Looked up from germline, CDR1 is MNHEY and CDR2 is SVGEGT. This CDR3 contains 14 residues. DNA for the CDR3: TGTGCCAGCAGCCAAATACAGGACTATGGTGGCTACACCTTC. Translation gives CASSQIQDYGGYTF.

This clonotype was seen only a few times. V is TRBV20-1 and J is TRBJ2-7; D is ambiguous. Trimming stripped 7 bases from V and 9 bases from J, with 25 bases between. The CDR3 is 14 residues long. Germline CDR1 is DFQATT and CDR2 is SNEGSKA (reference sequence). The CDR3 loop reads CSGSVVGDSGVQYF. CDR3 nucleotides: TGCAGTGGGTCAGTCGTGGGCGATTCGGGTGTGCAGTACTTC.

This clonotype was detected a few times. The rearrangement joins TRBV6-1 to TRBJ2-7, with a tentative D call TRBD2 (5 bases). This CDR3 comprises 13 residues. The germline V gene has CDR1 MNHNS and CDR2 SASEGT. The germline V and J ends were trimmed by 6 bases and 0 bases, with 9 bases remaining between them. In DNA form, the CDR3 reads TGTGCCAGCAGGGACTCGGACTCCTACGAGCAGTACTTC. It encodes CASRDSDSYEQYF.

A few counts support this clonotype. This chain uses TRBV10-3 with TRBJ1-5, with TRBD1 identical over 7 bases. Germline trimming cut 6 bases from V and 3 bases from J; bases unmatched to any gene: 5. Germline assignment: CDR1 ENHRY and CDR2 SYGVKD. The CDR3 consists of 14 residues. The CDR3 protein is CAISLDRVNQPQHF. DNA for the CDR3: TGTGCCATCAGCCTCGACAGGGTCAATCAGCCCCAGCATTTT.

This clonotype was seen a handful of times. The rearrangement joins TRBV6-2 or TRBV6-3 to TRBJ2-1; 7 bases are a match to TRBD1. From germline, CDR1 is MNHEY and CDR2 SVGEGT. CDR3 length: 18 residues. Unmatched junction bases numbered 18, after V lost 5 bases and J lost 5 bases. The CDR3 bases are TGTGCCAGCAGTATATGGGGGACATCCGGGACAGCGAACAATGAGCAGTTCTTC. This codes for CASSIWGTSGTANNEQFF.

This clonotype was counted between two and nine times. The gene calls are TRBV4-1 and TRBJ2-1, with 11 bases matching TRBD1. The germline V gene has CDR1 MGHRA and CDR2 YSYEKL. V shed 6 bases, J shed 8 bases, and the junction held 9 bases outside the gene matches. This CDR3 comprises 15 residues. CDR3 region: CASRLGQGALDEQFF. The CDR3 bases are TGCGCCAGCAGACTCGGACAGGGGGCGTTGGATGAGCAGTTCTTC.

This clonotype was detected a few times. The chain recombines TRBV5-5 with TRBJ2-6, with D maybe TRBD1 (5 bases). Trimming pared 5 bases from V and 0 bases from J, leaving 15 bases between. Germline V gives CDR1 SGHKS, CDR2 YYEKEE (reference sequence). This CDR3 has 17 amino acids. In DNA form, the CDR3 reads TGTGCCAGCAGTAGATATCAGACAGACTCTGGGGCCAACGTCCTGACTTTC. Translation: CASSRYQTDSGANVLTF.

This chain uses TRBV4-2 with TRBJ1-1; D remains unclear. Germline CDR1 LGHNA, CDR2 YNFKEQ. The V end lost 6 bases, the J end lost 2 bases, and 13 bases lay between the germline ends. The CDR3 extends over 14 amino acids. The CDR3 loop reads CASSTPESNTEAFF. CDR3 DNA: TGTGCCAGCAGTACCCCAGAGTCCAACACTGAAGCTTTCTTT.

This clonotype was seen a few times. The gene calls are TRBV6-1 and TRBJ2-7; a weak D match, TRBD2 (5 bases). Per the germline V gene, CDR1 is MNHNS and CDR2 is SASEGT. The length of the CDR3 is 19 residues. Trimming removed 6 bases from V and 4 bases from J, with 31 bases in between. CDR3 coding DNA: TGTGCCAGCAGCTTAACGCTCCAGACCAGCGAGGGTTATCCATACGAGCAGTACTTC. It yields the protein CASSLTLQTSEGYPYEQYF.